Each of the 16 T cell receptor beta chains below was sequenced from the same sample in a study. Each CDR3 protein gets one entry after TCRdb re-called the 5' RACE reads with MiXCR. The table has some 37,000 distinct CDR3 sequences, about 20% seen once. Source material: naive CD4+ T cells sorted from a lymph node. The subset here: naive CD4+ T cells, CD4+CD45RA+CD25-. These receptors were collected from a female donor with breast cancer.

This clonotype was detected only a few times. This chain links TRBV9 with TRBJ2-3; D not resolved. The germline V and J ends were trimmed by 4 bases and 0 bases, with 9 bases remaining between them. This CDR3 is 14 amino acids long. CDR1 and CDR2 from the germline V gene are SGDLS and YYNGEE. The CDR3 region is CASSPDQSTDTQYF. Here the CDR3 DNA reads TGTGCCAGCAGCCCCGATCAGAGCACAGATACGCAGTATTTT.

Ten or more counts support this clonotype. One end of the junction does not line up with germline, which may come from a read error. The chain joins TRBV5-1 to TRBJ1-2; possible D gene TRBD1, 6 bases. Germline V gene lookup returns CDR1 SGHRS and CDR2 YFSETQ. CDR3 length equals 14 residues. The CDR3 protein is CASSLEGSNRAPSF. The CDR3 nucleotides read TGCGCCAGCAGCTTGGAGGGCTCAAACAGGGCCCCATCTTTC.

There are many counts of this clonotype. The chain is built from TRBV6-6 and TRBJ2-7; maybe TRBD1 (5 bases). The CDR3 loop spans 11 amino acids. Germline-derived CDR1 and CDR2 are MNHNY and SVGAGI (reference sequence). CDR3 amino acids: CAYRMGYEQYF. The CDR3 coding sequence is TGTGCTTACAGGATGGGTTACGAGCAGTACTTC.

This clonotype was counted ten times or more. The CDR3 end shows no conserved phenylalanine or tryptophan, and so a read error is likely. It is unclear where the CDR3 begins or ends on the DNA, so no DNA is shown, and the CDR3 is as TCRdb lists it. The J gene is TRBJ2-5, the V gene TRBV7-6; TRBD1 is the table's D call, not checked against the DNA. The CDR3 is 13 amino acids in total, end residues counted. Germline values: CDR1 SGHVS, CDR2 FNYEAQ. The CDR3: CASSLDQGGGWSL.

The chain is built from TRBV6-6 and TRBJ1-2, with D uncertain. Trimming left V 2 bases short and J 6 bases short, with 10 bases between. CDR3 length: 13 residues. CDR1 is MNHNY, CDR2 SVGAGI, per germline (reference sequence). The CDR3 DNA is TGTGCCAGCAGTTACGCCGTGGGTGATGGCTACACCTTC. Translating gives CASSYAVGDGYTF.

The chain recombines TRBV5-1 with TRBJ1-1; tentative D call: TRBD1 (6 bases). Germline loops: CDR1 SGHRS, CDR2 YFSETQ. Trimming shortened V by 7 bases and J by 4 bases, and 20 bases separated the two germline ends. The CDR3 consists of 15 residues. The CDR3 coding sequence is TGCGCCAGCGCTCCGGCGGGGGGGCCGGGCACTGAAGCTTTCTTT. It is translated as CASAPAGGPGTEAFF.

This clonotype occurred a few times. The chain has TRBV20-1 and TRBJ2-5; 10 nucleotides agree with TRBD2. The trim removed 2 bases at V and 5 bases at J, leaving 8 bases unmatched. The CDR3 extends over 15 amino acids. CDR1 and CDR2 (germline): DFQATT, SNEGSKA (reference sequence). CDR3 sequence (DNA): TGCAGTGCTAGATCCGGACTAGCGGCGTCGGAGACCCAGTACTTC. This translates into CSARSGLAASETQYF.

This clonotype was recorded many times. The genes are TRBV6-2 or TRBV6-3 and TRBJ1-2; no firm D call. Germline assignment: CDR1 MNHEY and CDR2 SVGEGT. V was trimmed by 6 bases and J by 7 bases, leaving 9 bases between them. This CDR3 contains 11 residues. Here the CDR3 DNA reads TGTGCCAGCAGCGGAATGGCTGGCTACACCTTC. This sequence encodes CASSGMAGYTF.

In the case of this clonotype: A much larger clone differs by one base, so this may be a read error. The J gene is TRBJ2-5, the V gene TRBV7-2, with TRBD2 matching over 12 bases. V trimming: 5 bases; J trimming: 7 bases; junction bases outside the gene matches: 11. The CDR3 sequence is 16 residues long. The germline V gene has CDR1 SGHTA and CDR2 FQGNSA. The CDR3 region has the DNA TGTGCCAGCAGCCAACTCTCCGTGACTAGCGGGAGGACCCAGTACTTC. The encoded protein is CASSQLSVTSGRTQYF.

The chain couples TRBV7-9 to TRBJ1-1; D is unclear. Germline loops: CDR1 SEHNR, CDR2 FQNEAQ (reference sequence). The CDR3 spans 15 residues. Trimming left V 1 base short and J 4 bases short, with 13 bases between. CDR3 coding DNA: TGTGCCAGCAGCTTAGGGTGGGGAGCGATCACTGAAGCTTTCTTT. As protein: CASSLGWGAITEAFF. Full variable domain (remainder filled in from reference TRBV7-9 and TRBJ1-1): DTGVSQNPRHKITKRGQNVTFRCDPISEHNRLYWYRQTLGQGPEFLTYFQNEAQLEKSRLLSDRFSAERPKGSFSTLEIQRTEQGDSAMYLCASSLGWGAITEAFFGQGTRLTVV.

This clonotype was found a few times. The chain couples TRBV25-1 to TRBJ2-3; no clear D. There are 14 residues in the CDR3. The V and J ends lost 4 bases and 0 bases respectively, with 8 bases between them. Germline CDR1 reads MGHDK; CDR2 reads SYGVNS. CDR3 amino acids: CASSGLHSTDTQYF. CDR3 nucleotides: TGTGCCAGCAGTGGACTTCATAGCACAGATACGCAGTATTTT.

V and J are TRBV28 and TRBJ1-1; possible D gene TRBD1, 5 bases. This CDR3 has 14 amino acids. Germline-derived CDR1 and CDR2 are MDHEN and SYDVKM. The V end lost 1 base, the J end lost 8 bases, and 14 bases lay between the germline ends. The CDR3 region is CASSLYGDGTEAFF. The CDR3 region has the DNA TGTGCCAGCAGTTTATATGGGGACGGCACGGAAGCTTTCTTT.

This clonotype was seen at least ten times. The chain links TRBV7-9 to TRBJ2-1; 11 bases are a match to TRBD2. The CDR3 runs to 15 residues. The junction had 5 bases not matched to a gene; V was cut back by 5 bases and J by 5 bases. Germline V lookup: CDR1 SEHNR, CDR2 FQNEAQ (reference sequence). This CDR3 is CASSPRTSGHNEQFF. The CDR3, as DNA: TGTGCCAGCAGCCCTCGGACTAGCGGGCACAATGAGCAGTTCTTC.

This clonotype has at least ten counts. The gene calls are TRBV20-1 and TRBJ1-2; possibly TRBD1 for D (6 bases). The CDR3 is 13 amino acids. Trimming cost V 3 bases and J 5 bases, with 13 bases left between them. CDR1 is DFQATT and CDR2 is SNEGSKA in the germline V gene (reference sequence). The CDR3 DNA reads TGCAGTGCTAGTCCAGGGGAAGGGTATGGCTACACCTTC. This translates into CSASPGEGYGYTF.

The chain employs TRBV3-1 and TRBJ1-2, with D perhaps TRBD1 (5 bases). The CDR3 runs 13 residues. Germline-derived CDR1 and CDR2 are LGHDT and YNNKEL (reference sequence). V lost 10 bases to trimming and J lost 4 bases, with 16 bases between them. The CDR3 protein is CATQRGEGYGYTF. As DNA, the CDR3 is TGTGCCACCCAGCGGGGGGAAGGCTATGGCTACACCTTC.

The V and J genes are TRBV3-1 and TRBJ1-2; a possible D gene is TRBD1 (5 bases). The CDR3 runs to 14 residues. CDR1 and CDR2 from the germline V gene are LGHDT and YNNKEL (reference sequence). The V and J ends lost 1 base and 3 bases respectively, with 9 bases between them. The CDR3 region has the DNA TGTGCCAGCAGCCAAGGGTCAGGGCACTATGGCTACACCTTC. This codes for CASSQGSGHYGYTF. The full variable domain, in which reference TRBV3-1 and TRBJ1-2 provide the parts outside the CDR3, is DTAVSQTPKYLVTQMGNDKSIKCEQNLGHDTMYWYKQDSKKFLKIMFSYNNKELIINETVPNRFSPKSPDKAHLNLHINSLELGDSAVYFCASSQGSGHYGYTFGSGTRLTVV.